This TCR beta chain was documented in a study of CXCR3-negative and CXCR3-positive naive CD8 T cells (dated by TCRdb to the late 2010s). Background on the whole study: In total, 130 million or so TRB reads were obtained, which works out to roughly 1.5 +/- 0.3 million reads per library. Diversity and physicochemical repertoire analyses were performed on around 10 donors pooled from two independent experiments. For the TRBV-TRBJ cluster analysis, the naive subsets came from a handful of donors, while the memory cells came from 3 donors.

For every CD8+ T cell subset, around 300,000 cells were flow-sorted straight into RLT lysis buffer, and each subset was sorted in triplicate. To exclude memory contaminants, naive CD8+ T cells were stringently defined as CD45RO-CCR7+CD27+CD95-. Peripheral blood mononuclear cells were isolated from buffy coats by standard density gradient centrifugation. A FACSAria III was used to flow-sort naive CD8+ T cells into CXCR3-negative and CXCR3-positive populations. Total RNA was extracted from sorted cells with an RNeasy Mini Kit. The sample was run on a NextSeq 550. The Human TCR Profiling Kit (MiLaboratory) was used to make UMI-labeled 5' RACE TRB cDNA libraries. The full amount of extracted RNA was used for cDNA synthesis, and the full amount of resulting cDNA was used for PCR amplification. The libraries were made side by side, with each library going through the same number of PCR cycles. Per the original workflow: With a requirement of at least two reads per UMI, MIGEC and MiXCR extracted about 50,000 +/- 10,000 unique UMI-labeled TRB cDNA molecules per library. An average of about 40,000 +/- 10,000 functional in-frame TRB CDR3 nucleotide clonotypes without stop codons was found per library. After each sample was downsampled to 5000 UMI-labeled TRB molecules, VDJtools was used to calculate diversity metrics such as normalized Shannon-Wiener and Chao1. VDJtools computed clonotype-size-weighted physicochemical properties of the central five CDR3 residues: interaction energy, strength, volume and Kidera factor 4. Following reprocessing of the reads by TCRdb, the data hold one row per CDR3 protein sequence and no DNA is available. TCRdb, not the authors, supplied the V and J calls. The sample table includes around 8,400 distinct CDR3 sequences. The ten most abundant clones make up 1.5% to 2.5% of the sample.

What the work shows at the level of the full study, not this receptor alone: Comparably high repertoire diversity was found in both naive subsets, whereas much lower repertoire diversity was found in memory CD8+ T cells. Freshly isolated PBMCs were used for most assays because CXCR3 expression went down partially after cryopreservation. Because surface CD5, which has been linked to self-reactivity in mice, was comparable between naive subsets, TCR interaction strength was also inferred from TRB CDR3 physicochemical properties. Compared with CXCR3-negative naive cells, CXCR3-positive naive cells had TRB CDR3s with higher hydrophobicity (lower Kidera factor 4), lower energy, and higher strength and volume indices. Naive CXCR3-negative and CXCR3-positive cells from the same donor showed similar TRBV-TRBJ usage, whereas memory cells showed distinct patterns.

About this clonotype itself: The specificity of this receptor is unknown.

The specimen was naive CXCR3+ CD8+ T cells from blood. Interpreted using the paper, the cell subset or site label stands for: CD45RO-CCR7+CD27+CD95- naive CD8+ T cells expressing CXCR3 (TNR3+). The sequence derives from a human donor in good health. Some clones in this sample may be carry-over from other donors' samples.

The CDR3 region: CSVAGDRENTEAFF. The rearranged chain carries TRBV29-1 and TRBJ1-1; the D call of TRBD1 rests on TCRdb alone, since no DNA is present to check it. CDR1 SQVTM and CDR2 ANQGSEA were looked up in the germline V gene. The CDR3 covers 14 residues, taking in both the cysteine and the phenylalanine. No DNA is given.